The 14 T cell receptor beta chains reported below all come from one sample, sequenced in a study of blood T cell repertoires in COVID-19 (dated by TCRdb to the early 2020s). Library generation was performed with the immunoSEQ multiplex PCR assay. The source is immuneACCESS, and TCRdb retained only in-frame sequences with V and J called. Part of the clones is not carried over; for the studies checked, unresolved V genes explain less than half of this, and the remainder is unexplained. This sample holds around 250,000 clones; about 89% were observed only once. The top ten hold 0.95% to 1.5% of the sample. Sequencing was done on a sample of PBMCs or T cells enriched from blood (not recorded which). These receptors were collected from a human donor in a cohort exposed to, infected with or recovered from COVID-19 (not recorded which). The donor label of this sample is uncertain.

The chain employs TRBV2 and TRBJ2-2; 8 bases match TRBD2. The V gene end was trimmed by 6 bases and the J gene end by 4 bases; junction bases not matched to a gene: 13. The V gene's germline CDR1 is SNHLY and CDR2 FYNNEI. The CDR3 is made up of 17 amino acids. CDR3 sequence: CASSPRGRGDITGELFF. In DNA, the CDR3 is TGTGCCAGCAGCCCTCGGGGGCGGGGGGACATCACCGGGGAGCTGTTTTTT.

This clone was seen only a few times. One end of the junction varies from germline; a read error may be responsible. This rearrangement joins TRBV7-3 to TRBJ2-2, with D possibly matching TRBD1 (5 bases). The CDR3 is 12 amino acids. Germline CDR1 is SGHTA and CDR2 is FQGTGA. CDR3 nucleotides: TGTGCCAGCAGCTCGGACACCGGTGAGCTGTTTTTT. Residues: CASSSDTGELFF.

The chain employs TRBV7-9 and TRBJ1-1; the match to TRBD1 covers 7 bases. The CDR3 is 14 amino acids. The J segment lost 1 base and the V segment lost 4 bases, leaving 3 bases of the junction unmatched. Germline V gene lookup returns CDR1 SEHNR and CDR2 FQNEAQ (reference sequence). The CDR3 bases are TGTGCCAGCAGCTCCAGGGGGGCGAACACTGAAGCTTTCTTT. Its translation is CASSSRGANTEAFF.

The V call is TRBV10-3, the J call TRBJ1-6; 7 nucleotides line up with TRBD1. Germline CDR1 ENHRY, CDR2 SYGVKD. CDR3 length: 15 residues. Trimming cost V 0 bases and J 7 bases; bases outside gene matches: 3. The CDR3 bases are TGTGCCATCAGTGAGTCTGACAGGGTGAATTCACCCCTCCACTTT. Translation gives CAISESDRVNSPLHF.

The chain employs TRBV7-2 and TRBJ2-3, with D possibly being TRBD2 (5 bases). V dropped 6 bases and J dropped 2 bases, with 12 bases sitting between them. This CDR3 region has 14 residues. Germline CDR1 SGHTA, CDR2 FQGNSA. CDR3: CASSSGLVTDTQYF. The CDR3, as DNA: TGTGCCAGCAGTTCCGGACTGGTCACAGATACGCAGTATTTT.

This clone appeared a few times. The chain uses TRBV19 and TRBJ1-2; 8 nucleotides align to TRBD1. The germline V gene has CDR1 LNHDA and CDR2 SQIVND (reference sequence). V shed 10 bases, J shed 4 bases, and the junction held 11 bases outside the gene matches. CDR3 size: 14 residues. CDR3 sequence (DNA): TGTGCCATTTCAGGCGGACAGGGAGCCTATGGCTACACCTTC. Its translation: CAISGGQGAYGYTF.

V gene TRBV7-3 combines with J gene TRBJ2-6; 11 nucleotides line up with TRBD1. The CDR3 consists of 18 residues. V trimming: 4 bases; J trimming: 0 bases; junction bases outside the gene matches: 5. Germline V gives CDR1 SGHTA, CDR2 FQGTGA. The CDR3: CASSSGDRGISGANVLTF. For the CDR3, the DNA is TGTGCCAGCAGCTCCGGGGACAGGGGGATCTCTGGGGCCAACGTCCTGACTTTC.

The chain recombines TRBV4-2 with TRBJ1-1; D might be TRBD1 (6 bases). The CDR3 covers 15 residues. From germline, CDR1 is LGHNA and CDR2 YNFKEQ. The V end was cut by 4 bases, the J end by 2 bases, with 14 bases between. The CDR3 nucleotides read TGTGCCAGCAGCCGAGAACAGGGATCCAACACTGAAGCTTTCTTT. This translates into CASSREQGSNTEAFF.

This rearrangement joins TRBV9 to TRBJ1-6; 7 positions match TRBD1. The germline V gene has CDR1 SGDLS and CDR2 YYNGEE. V gave up 3 bases and J gave up 14 bases; unmatched junction bases: 8. This CDR3 comprises 13 residues. The chain's CDR3 is CASSGRDSLTLHF. The CDR3 DNA is TGTGCCAGCAGCGGACGGGACAGCTTAACCCTCCACTTT. The full variable domain, with the rest looked up from reference TRBV9 and TRBJ1-6, is DSGVTQTPKHLITATGQRVTLRCSPRSGDLSVYWYQQSLDQGLQFLIQYYNGEERAKGNILERFSAQQFPDLHSELNLSSLELGDSALYFCASSGRDSLTLHFGNGTRLTVT.

The chain couples TRBV6-1 to TRBJ2-3, with TRBD2 matching 10 bases. The CDR3 length is 18 residues. Per the germline V gene, CDR1 is MNHNS and CDR2 is SASEGT. V lost 4 bases and J lost 2; bases outside the gene matches: 12. DNA for the CDR3: TGTGCCAGCAGTGCCCGTCCGACTAGCGGGTCCTACACAGATACGCAGTATTTT. This sequence encodes CASSARPTSGSYTDTQYF.

The chain joins TRBV6-5 to TRBJ1-1; D call uncertain. CDR1 MNHEY and CDR2 SVGAGI come from the germline V gene. With 0 bases removed from V and 4 bases from J, the gap between germline ends came to 6 bases. The CDR3 has 13 amino acids. Here the CDR3 DNA reads TGTGCCAGCAGTTACTCGGAGGGCACTGAAGCTTTCTTT. Residues: CASSYSEGTEAFF.

The chain uses TRBV6-1 and TRBJ2-2; TRBD1 aligns across 9 bases. Germline V CDR1 and CDR2: MNHNS, SASEGT. V trimming: 2 bases; J trimming: 6 bases; junction bases outside the gene matches: 4. The CDR3 runs to 15 residues. The CDR3 sequence: CASSERRTGAGELFF. For the CDR3, the DNA is TGTGCCAGCAGTGAACGAAGGACAGGGGCCGGGGAGCTGTTTTTT.

J is TRBJ1-2 and V is TRBV4-1, with 10 bases fitting TRBD1. Per germline, CDR1 MGHRA and CDR2 YSYEKL. Germline trimming cut 7 bases from V and 4 bases from J; bases unmatched to any gene: 6. The CDR3 loop spans 14 amino acids. For the CDR3, the DNA is TGCGCCAGCAAGGGGACAGGGGTCCCCTATGGCTACACCTTC. This codes for CASKGTGVPYGYTF.

The chain employs TRBV28 and TRBJ2-5; 9 bases fit TRBD2. With V trimmed by 5 bases and J by 1 base, 2 bases remained unmatched. The CDR3 spans 14 residues. Germline V gene lookup returns CDR1 MDHEN and CDR2 SYDVKM. Here the CDR3 reads CASSLSGGQETQYF. For the CDR3, the DNA is TGTGCCAGCAGTCTTAGCGGGGGCCAAGAGACCCAGTACTTC.